The sequence of this T cell receptor beta chain was determined in a study of shared clonotypes between healthy human individuals (TCRdb year 2020). Turning to the overall study: The cohort comprised a couple of women and three men aged 18 to 49 years. For each donor, CD4 naive and CD4 memory were each given three plates, CD8 naive was given two plates, and CD8 memory was given one plate. Blood TCR repertoires of about 5 healthy adults were deeply sequenced to estimate repertoire size and the extent of clonotype sharing between individuals. To increase sequencing depth and limit assay-specific biases, TCR repertoire library preparation and sequencing were carried out by different laboratories using diverse techniques. Leukapheresis yielded between about 0.94 and 9.5 billion PBMCs per donor. What the research found in general, with its limitations: Sampling was limited to blood, and TCR repertoires in tissue likely differ from TCR repertoires in blood. Because the study included a small number of donors, the genetic and exposure-history diversity represented was limited. Rarefaction of sorted-subset datasets indicated incomplete sequencing despite the large sequencing depth. Sharing across a handful of donors was observed for roughly 5% of naive CD4, less than 4% of naive CD8, about 2.5% of memory CD4, and around 0.4% of memory CD8 clonotypes. Compared with non-shared clonotypes, clonotypes shared by all four sorted-subset donors had higher generation probabilities. Estimated clonotype richness was generally larger for naive than for memory subsets. Based on pairwise subsampling, the degree of clonotype sharing among donors was expected to be affected by sequencing depth.

For the CD8 naive samples, CD45RO-negative cells were positively selected for CCR7, yielding a CD45RA+CCR7+ population from which TemRA cells were excluded. Donors were healthy HIV-negative adults with no recently reported acute infections or vaccinations. Only Caucasian adults living in Nashville, Tennessee, USA were represented among the donors. After blood collection by leukapheresis, PBMCs were isolated using Ficoll-Histopaque density gradient centrifugation and then cryopreserved in the vapor phase of liquid nitrogen. Analytical flow cytometry was used to check the purity and quantity of every magnetically sorted T cell population. From each sorted fraction, genomic DNA was isolated and quantified by UV absorbance on a Nanodrop 2000c. Using the deep immunoSEQ assay, TCR CDR3 regions were amplified from genomic DNA by multiplex PCR. Extracted genomic DNA from each cell subset was distributed evenly across all wells of several immunoSEQ 96-well plates, and each plate was treated as a replicate. For sorted subsets, approximately 190 ng genomic DNA, equal to 25,000 to 35,000 T cell genomes, was loaded into each replicate PCR. Purified libraries were measured with a Qubit 3.0 fluorometer, size-checked on a Bioanalyzer 2100, and measured again with the KAPA Library Quantification kit. Every immunoSEQ 96-well plate was sequenced on a dedicated single-read 150-cycle Illumina NextSeq 550 flow cell. The published analysis was carried out like this. The immunoSEQ output contained only junctional sequences without quality scores, so filtering could not match that applied to full-length reads. Sequences were annotated with PyIR, a Python wrapper for IgBLAST v1.9, and V/J genes and CDR3 were assigned using IMGT germline references. Reads were removed for weak V/J assignments (E-value above 1e-6), missing CDR3, stop codons, out-of-frame junctions, or ambiguous translated residues. A V3J clonotype was defined by an identical inferred V gene, J gene, and CDR3 amino acid sequence. Percentage overlap between repertoires was computed as shared unique clonotypes divided by the size of the smaller repertoire. Three approaches were used to assess repertoire richness: RTK rarefaction, the Chao1 estimator, and Recon v2.1 estimates of unobserved clonotypes. Generation probabilities were computed with OLGA for all TCRbeta clonotypes obtained by the gDNA method from four donors. TCRdb took this table from immuneACCESS and kept in-frame rearrangements with V and J called. Such tables lack part of the clones; where checked against another copy, unresolved V genes explain under half of the gap, and the rest is unexplained. Clone size and the V and J calls come from that table; the DNA yielded D and trimming. The sample table shows about 1.9 million clones, and 85% to 95% are seen once. Of the sample, less than 2% is held by the ten largest clones.

Trimming costs V 1 base and J 7 bases, and their ends lie 14 bases apart. Sequences MDHEN (CDR1) and SYDVKM (CDR2) are obtained from the germline V gene. Its CDR3 holds 15 amino acids, cysteine through phenylalanine. CDR3 DNA is the only sequence kept; it has 45 bases, read in frame from the first base. On this clone: No antigen is known for it. Base qualities are not provided; no much larger clone lies one nucleotide away.

The receptor's source is a man aged 18 to 35 in good health. Some clones in this sample may be carry-over from other donors' samples. The rearranged segments are TRBV28 and TRBJ1-5, and the D gene may be TRBD1, 5 bases matching. The source material was naive CD8+ T cells from PBMCs. The cell subset or site label for this specimen denotes: CD45RA+CCR7+. The DNA reads TGTGCCAGCAGTTTATATGGTGAGGGGCGGCAGCCCCAGCATTTT. This gives the protein CASSLYGEGRQPQHF.